These 17 T cell receptor beta chains were all obtained from the same sample, sequenced in a study of blood T cell repertoires in COVID-19 (dated by TCRdb to 2018 to 2021). Library preparation was by the immunoSEQ multiplex PCR assay. TCRdb took over this immuneACCESS table, retaining in-frame rearrangements with V and J assigned. Such tables are incomplete; in checked studies, under half of the missing clones stem from an unresolved V gene, and the remainder is unexplained. Present in this sample are nearly 250,000 clones, about 80% of which were seen just once. Jointly, the top ten make up under 2% of the sample. What was sequenced was peripheral blood. Receptor source: a woman aged 80 or over with acute or convalescent COVID-19.

The V call is TRBV6-1, the J call TRBJ1-2; the D gene is possibly TRBD1 (6 bases). The germline V gene encodes CDR1 MNHNS and CDR2 SASEGT. The CDR3 runs to 16 residues. Deletions cut 1 base from V and 4 bases from J, with 16 bases between. Here the CDR3 reads CASSEDVRGRFYGYTF. DNA for the CDR3: TGTGCCAGCAGTGAAGATGTCAGGGGCCGGTTCTATGGCTACACCTTC.

This clone appeared a few times. J is TRBJ2-1 and V is TRBV5-1, with a possible D match to TRBD2 (5 bases). This CDR3 is built from 14 residues. CDR1 is SGHRS and CDR2 is YFSETQ in the germline V gene. Deletions cut 0 bases from V and 4 bases from J, with 8 bases between. DNA of the CDR3: TGCGCCAGCAGCTTGGGTAGCGAGTACAATGAGCAGTTCTTC. As protein: CASSLGSEYNEQFF.

The J gene is TRBJ2-5, the V gene TRBV3-1 (or the pseudogene TRBV3-2), with a tentative D call TRBD2 (6 bases). CDR1 and CDR2 (germline): LGHDT, YNNKEL (reference sequence). This CDR3 comprises 17 residues. V lost 0 bases and J lost 1, with 15 bases in between. The CDR3 nucleotides read TGTGCCAGCAGCCAAGATCTTACGGGGCGGGGCCAAGAGACCCAGTACTTC. Its protein is CASSQDLTGRGQETQYF.

The chain links TRBV7-9 to TRBJ1-2, with D maybe TRBD1 (5 bases). The CDR3 extends over 14 amino acids. The germline V gene encodes CDR1 SEHNR and CDR2 FQNEAQ (reference sequence). The ends were cut back, 6 bases at V and 0 bases at J, with 11 bases in the middle. The CDR3 nucleotides read TGTGCCAGCAGGATAGGGGAACCTAACTATGGCTACACCTTC. This encodes CASRIGEPNYGYTF. Filled out from reference TRBV7-9 and TRBJ1-2, the complete variable domain reads DTGVSQNPRHKITKRGQNVTFRCDPISEHNRLYWYRQTLGQGPEFLTYFQNEAQLEKSRLLSDRFSAERPKGSFSTLEIQRTEQGDSAMYLCASRIGEPNYGYTFGSGTRLTVV.

This chain connects TRBV5-1 to TRBJ1-2; D is ambiguous. The CDR3 consists of 15 residues. Germline V gene data show CDR1 as SGHRS and CDR2 as YFSETQ. V was trimmed by 0 bases and J by 4 bases, leaving 13 bases between them. The CDR3 DNA follows: TGCGCCAGCAGCTTGGCCGCGGGCTCGGGCTATGGCTACACCTTC. This codes for CASSLAAGSGYGYTF.

The chain recombines TRBV15 with TRBJ2-3; 12 bases agree with TRBD1. CDR1 is LNHNV, CDR2 YYDKDF, per germline (reference sequence). J gave up 5 bases and V 1 base, and 4 bases lay outside the gene matches. CDR3 size: 16 residues. CDR3 sequence: CATSRGGQGARDTQYF. The CDR3 nucleotides read TGTGCCACCAGCAGAGGGGGACAGGGGGCAAGAGATACGCAGTATTTT.

J is TRBJ2-3 and V is TRBV3-1 (or the pseudogene TRBV3-2), with 10 bases lining up with TRBD2. J gave up 1 base and V 5 bases, and 9 bases lay outside the gene matches. The germline gives CDR1 LGHDT, CDR2 YNNKEL (reference sequence). CDR3 length equals 17 residues. CDR3 amino acids: CASSSRTSGPGTDTQYF. CDR3 DNA sequence: TGTGCCAGCAGCTCCCGGACTAGCGGTCCTGGCACAGATACGCAGTATTTT.

V usage is TRBV2 and J usage is TRBJ2-7; the D is unclear. The CDR3 length is 11 residues. V was cut by 5 bases and J by 6 bases, with 8 bases left in between. Germline V CDR1 and CDR2: SNHLY, FYNNEI. In DNA form, the CDR3 reads TGTGCCAGCAGTATACTGGTCGAGCAGTACTTC. It is translated as CASSILVEQYF.

The chain has TRBV4-3 and TRBJ2-1, with a tentative D call TRBD1 (5 bases). The germline V gene encodes CDR1 LGHNA and CDR2 YSLEER. The germline V and J ends were trimmed by 0 bases and 9 bases, with 18 bases remaining between them. CDR3 length: 16 amino acids. In nucleotides, the CDR3 is TGCGCCAGCAGCCAAGACCGGCAGGGCATGTTGTTTGAGCAGTTCTTC. Translating gives CASSQDRQGMLFEQFF.

This clone was observed once. V and J are TRBV5-6 and TRBJ1-6, with no clear D. The germline V gene encodes CDR1 SGHDT and CDR2 YYEEEE. The V and J ends lost 0 bases and 14 bases respectively, with 15 bases between them. There are 14 residues in the CDR3. CDR3 residues: CASSLGVGAYTLHF. CDR3 sequence (DNA): TGTGCCAGCAGCTTGGGTGTAGGAGCTTATACCCTCCACTTT.

The chain joins TRBV30 to TRBJ1-1, with TRBD1 as a possible D gene (5 bases). The V gene lost 2 bases and the J gene lost 5 bases, with 15 bases spanning the gap. From germline, CDR1 is GTSNPN and CDR2 SVGIG (reference sequence). The CDR3 extends over 14 amino acids. CDR3 sequence: CAWSPGSGFTEAFF. The CDR3, as DNA: TGTGCCTGGAGTCCAGGCTCAGGGTTTACTGAAGCTTTCTTT.

The rearrangement uses TRBV5-1 and TRBJ2-2; the match to TRBD1 covers 9 bases. The V segment lost 4 bases and the J segment 6 bases; nucleotides outside the gene matches: 13. This CDR3 region has 17 residues. Germline CDR1 is SGHRS and CDR2 is YFSETQ. The DNA for the CDR3 is TGCGCCAGCAGCCCCCAGGACAGGGGCAGAACGCCCGGGGAGCTGTTTTTT. Translation: CASSPQDRGRTPGELFF.

This clone was seen once. This chain joins TRBV24-1 and TRBJ2-5, with D perhaps matching TRBD1 (6 bases). CDR3 length: 15 amino acids. V lost 4 bases, J lost 2 bases, and 13 bases lay in between. Per the germline V gene, CDR1 is KGHDR and CDR2 is SFDVKD. CDR3 nucleotides: TGTGCCACCAGTGAAGGACAGACCCCTCAAGAGACCCAGTACTTC. Translated: CATSEGQTPQETQYF.

The chain links TRBV12-3 or TRBV12-4 to TRBJ1-5; no reliable D call. Trimming took 2 bases from V and 6 from J, leaving 5 bases between them. The CDR3 loop spans 12 amino acids. The CDR3 is CASSLNSQPQHF. CDR3 coding DNA: TGTGCCAGCAGTTTAAATAGTCAGCCCCAGCATTTT.

The chain employs TRBV5-5 and TRBJ2-1; 8 bases are shared with TRBD1. V shed 7 bases and J 5 bases; nucleotides not matched to a gene: 5. The CDR3 runs to 13 residues. Germline CDR1 SGHKS, CDR2 YYEKEE (reference sequence). The CDR3 is CASGRTGNNEQFF. The CDR3 coding sequence is TGTGCCAGCGGGAGGACAGGGAACAATGAGCAGTTCTTC.

This clone was counted a few times. CDR3 sequence reads: CAWLRLDSQETQYF. The DNA of the CDR3 is TGTGCCTGGCTGAGATTGGACAGTCAAGAGACCCAGTACTTC. This chain links TRBV30 with TRBJ2-5; the D gene is possibly TRBD1 (6 bases). The V gene lost 5 bases and the J gene lost 2 bases, with 15 bases spanning the gap. Germline V gives CDR1 GTSNPN, CDR2 SVGIG (reference sequence). The CDR3 spans 14 residues.

The CDR3 DNA sequence: TGTGCCAGCAGCTCTAGATCGACTAGAGGTACCGGGGAGCTGTTTTTT. This sequence encodes CASSSRSTRGTGELFF. This chain uses TRBV11-2 with TRBJ2-2; D perhaps matches TRBD2 (6 bases). V was cut by 4 bases and J by 5 bases, with 17 bases left in between. The CDR3 runs 16 residues. The V gene's germline CDR1 is SGHAT and CDR2 FQNNGV.